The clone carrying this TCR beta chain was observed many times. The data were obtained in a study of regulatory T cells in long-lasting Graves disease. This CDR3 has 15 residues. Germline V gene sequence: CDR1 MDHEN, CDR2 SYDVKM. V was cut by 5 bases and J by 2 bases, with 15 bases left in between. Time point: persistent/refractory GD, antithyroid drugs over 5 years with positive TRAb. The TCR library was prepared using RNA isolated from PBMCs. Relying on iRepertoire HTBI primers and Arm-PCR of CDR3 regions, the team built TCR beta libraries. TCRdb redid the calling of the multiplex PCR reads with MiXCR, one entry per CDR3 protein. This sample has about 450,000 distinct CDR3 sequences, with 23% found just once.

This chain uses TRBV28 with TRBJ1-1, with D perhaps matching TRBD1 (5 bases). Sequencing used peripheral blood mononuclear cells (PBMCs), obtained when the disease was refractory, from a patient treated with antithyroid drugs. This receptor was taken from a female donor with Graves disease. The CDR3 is CASSRPGTLNTEAFF. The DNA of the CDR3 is TGTGCCAGCAGTCGACCCGGGACTTTAAACACTGAAGCTTTCTTT. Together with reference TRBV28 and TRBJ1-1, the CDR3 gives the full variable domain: DVKVTQSSRYLVKRTGEKVFLECVQDMDHENMFWYRQDPGLGLRLIYFSYDVKMKEKGDIPEGYSVSREKKERFSLILESASTNQTSMYLCASSRPGTLNTEAFFGQGTRLTVV.